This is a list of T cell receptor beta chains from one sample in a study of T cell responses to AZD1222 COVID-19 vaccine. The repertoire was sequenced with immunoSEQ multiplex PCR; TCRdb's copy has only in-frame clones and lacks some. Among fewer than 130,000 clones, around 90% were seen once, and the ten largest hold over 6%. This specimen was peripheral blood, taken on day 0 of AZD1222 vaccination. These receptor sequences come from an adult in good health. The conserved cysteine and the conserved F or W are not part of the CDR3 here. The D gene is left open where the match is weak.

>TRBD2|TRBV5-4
ASSEGLAGFEQY
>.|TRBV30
AWSLTRSLTYNEQF
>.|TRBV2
ASRLDRNTDTQY
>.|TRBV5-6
ASSLVQRNTEAF
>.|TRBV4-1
ASSQERGINQPQH
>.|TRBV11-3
ASSSRGGGGYT
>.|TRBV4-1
ASSQPTSRVEAF
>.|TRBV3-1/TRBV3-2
ASSQGSRGRRNQPQH
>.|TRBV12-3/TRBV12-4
ASWDRDTQY
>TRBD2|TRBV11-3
ASSSSGGALNEQF
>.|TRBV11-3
ASSSRLDIQY
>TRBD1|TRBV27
ATADRENQPQH
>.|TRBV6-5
ASSYQESSYGYT
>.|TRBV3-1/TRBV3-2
ASSHGPKNTEAF
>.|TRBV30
AWSPRGGGYT
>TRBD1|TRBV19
ASRGQMYSNQPQH
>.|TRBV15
ATSRDWSGEGGIQY
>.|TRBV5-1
ASSQDSLNTEAF
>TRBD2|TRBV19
ASRVWGGLANEQF
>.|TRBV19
ASSTTGTRDYGYT
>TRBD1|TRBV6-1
ASSEDRLWDRGNSPLH
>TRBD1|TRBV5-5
ASSLEGQGTFNEKLF
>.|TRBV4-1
ASSPSGTSYGYT
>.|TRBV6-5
ASKGRFEAF
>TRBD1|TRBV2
ASSHRDRSNNEQF
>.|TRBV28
ASSSTSGADEKLF